This T cell receptor (beta chain) is drawn from a study of neoadjuvant nivolumab and ipilimumab in lung cancer. Study conclusions and caveats: Only two of four nivolumab-treated tumors gained richness and clonality by surgery. Only a single major-pathologic-response sample was available for clonality analysis. Blood richness before therapy tracked richness in tumors resected after neoadjuvant therapy.

Sequenced by immunoSEQ multiplex PCR; TCRdb stores in-frame clones only, minus some. The repertoire has 24,000 or so clones, roughly 80% of them found once; the top ten carry 5% to 7%. A remark on this clone: Antigen unknown.

CDR1 is MDHEN, CDR2 SYDVKM, per germline. V was trimmed by 5 bases and J by 7 bases, leaving 17 bases between them. This CDR3 is built from 15 residues. This chain links TRBV28 with TRBJ2-2; D may be TRBD1 or TRBD2 (5 bases each). The TCR originated in an adult with non-small cell lung cancer. The sample here was peripheral blood, taken before neoadjuvant nivolumab, alone or with ipilimumab. CDR3 coding DNA: TGTGCCAGCAGTACCGGGGACCGCTCTCTCGGGGAGCTGTTTTTT. Its translation: CASSTGDRSLGELFF.